The TCR beta chain described here comes from a study of cytomegalovirus exposure and HLA in healthy donors. Trimming took off 2 bases at V and 0 bases at J, with 4 bases between the two ends. This CDR3 comprises 14 residues. From germline, CDR1 is SNHLY and CDR2 FYNNEI. 13 Jbeta primers and 60 Vbeta primers were used for the PCR. The method was immunoSEQ multiplex PCR; TCRdb's version includes in-frame clones alone and lacks a portion of them. The table shows around 140,000 clones, with 70% to 80% occurring only once. The receptor was isolated from a female donor in good health and CMV-seronegative. The sequenced sample consisted of PBMCs. The V and J genes are TRBV2 and TRBJ2-2, with D hard to call. The CDR3 nucleotides read TGTGCCAGCAGTGAACAGGCGAACACCGGGGAGCTGTTTTTT. Translation: CASSEQANTGELFF.